Sequencing of this T cell receptor beta chain was carried out in a study of blood T cell repertoires in COVID-19 (TCRdb year 2020). Study-level background: Samples covering the acute and convalescent phases of COVID-19 were provided by collaborators in the United States, Italy and Spain. The material from the prospective study consisted of cDNA or gDNA derived from T cells, B-cell-depleted T cells, or PBMCs. The dataset comprised deeply sampled blood TCRbeta repertoires from subjects exposed to, actively infected with, or recovered from COVID-19. The repertoires were made available in a free public database intended to serve as a resource for research on the immune response to SARS-CoV-2. The samples were drawn from the first 160 participants of the ongoing ImmuneRACE study and from roughly 1,300 subjects provided by 6 global collaborators. Sample metadata almost always included a de-identified subject ID, COVID-19 status, age in years and sex. Where HLA class I and class II types were available, the types were taken from metadata supplied by the sample provider, not from assay-based typing. General findings and caveats noted by the study authors: The amount of clinical and demographic metadata varied by source and participant and was provided uncurated.

For this chain, trimming is 5 bases at the V end and 11 bases at the J end, and the number of junction bases without a gene match is 7. The CDR3 starts with the cysteine, ends with the phenylalanine, and has 12 residues. The retained sequence is limited to the CDR3, 36 bases, with the frame set at the first base. Reading the germline V gene gives CDR1 MNHEY and CDR2 SVGEGT. The immunoSEQ Assay, a bias-controlled multiplex PCR, was used to amplify TCRbeta CDR3 regions from genomic DNA. For the original study's pipeline: Within the assay, amplification of reference gene primers was used to estimate how many nucleated cells each sample contained. To quantify the absolute abundance of each unique TCRbeta CDR3 rearrangement, sequence reads were collapsed and filtered. Productive Simpson clonality was computed per sample as the square root of Simpson's diversity index over productive rearrangements. The source is immuneACCESS, and TCRdb retained only in-frame sequences with V and J called. Part of the clones is not carried over; for the studies checked, unresolved V genes explain less than half of this, and the remainder is unexplained. That table gives V, J and clone size, and the DNA gave D and trimming. This sample gives tens of thousands of clones in total; 82% of them show up just once. Around a fifth of the sample lies in the top ten.

Whole blood was collected in K2EDTA tubes by collaborating institutions according to the institutions' own protocols. For TCRbeta analysis, collaborators shipped samples as frozen whole blood, isolated PBMCs, or DNA extracted from either of those sample types. Note on this clone: Its specific antigen is unknown. Base-call qualities are not available, and no considerably larger clone is one nucleotide away.

Sequencing was performed on peripheral blood. The chain is made from TRBV6-2 or TRBV6-3 and TRBJ1-1; TRBD1 agrees with 8 junctional bases. The sequence was obtained from an older woman with acute or convalescent COVID-19. The sequenced DNA is TGTGCCAGCAGTACCGGGACAGGCGGTGCTTTCTTT. This yields the protein CASSTGTGGAFF.